This T cell receptor (beta chain) was recorded in a study of blood T cell repertoires in COVID-19. At the level of the study: The United States, Italy and Spain supplied acute and convalescent COVID-19 samples.

The method was immunoSEQ multiplex PCR; TCRdb's version includes in-frame clones alone and lacks a portion of them. The table has about 170,000 clones, about 89% seen once. CDR3 size: 15 residues. V lost 5 bases and J 1 base, leaving 14 bases between the germline ends. Germline loops: CDR1 MRHNA, CDR2 SNTAGT. J is TRBJ1-1 and V is TRBV6-4; D is unresolved. Input material: peripheral blood. The clonotype originates from a man between 65 and 79 years old with acute or convalescent COVID-19. The CDR3, as DNA: TGTGCCAGCAGTCCCTACCGATTGCGGAACACTGAAGCTTTCTTT. Protein product: CASSPYRLRNTEAFF.